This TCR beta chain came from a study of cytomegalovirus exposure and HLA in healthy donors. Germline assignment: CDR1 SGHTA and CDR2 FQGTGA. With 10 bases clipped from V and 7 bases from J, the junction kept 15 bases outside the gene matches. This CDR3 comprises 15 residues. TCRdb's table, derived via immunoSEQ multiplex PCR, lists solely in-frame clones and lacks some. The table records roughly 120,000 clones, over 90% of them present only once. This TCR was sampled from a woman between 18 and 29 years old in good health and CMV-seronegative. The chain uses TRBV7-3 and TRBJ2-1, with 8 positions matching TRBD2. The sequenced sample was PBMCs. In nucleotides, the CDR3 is TGTGCCATCCCACCCGGGACTAGGGGGATGAATGAGCAGTTCTTC. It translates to CAIPPGTRGMNEQFF.